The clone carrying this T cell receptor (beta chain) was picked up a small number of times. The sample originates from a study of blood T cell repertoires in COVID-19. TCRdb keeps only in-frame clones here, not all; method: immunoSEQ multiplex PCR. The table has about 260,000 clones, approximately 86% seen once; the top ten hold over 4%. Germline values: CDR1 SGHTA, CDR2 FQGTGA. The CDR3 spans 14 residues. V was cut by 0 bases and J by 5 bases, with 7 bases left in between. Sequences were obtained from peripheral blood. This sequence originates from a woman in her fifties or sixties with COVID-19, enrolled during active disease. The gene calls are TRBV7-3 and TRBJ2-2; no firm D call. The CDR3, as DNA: TGTGCCAGCAGCTTAACGGGCCGAACCGGGGAGCTGTTTTTT. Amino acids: CASSLTGRTGELFF.